One and the same sample provided the 24 T cell receptor beta chains below, sequenced in a study of beta chain features in type 1 diabetes. Expressed TCRB transcripts were sequenced because the isolated RNA had all been reverse transcribed beforehand. The method was immunoSEQ multiplex PCR; TCRdb's version includes in-frame clones alone and lacks a portion of them. Of about 160,000 clones listed, 6.5% to 10% were seen once; the top ten hold around 0.56%. The antigens for these receptors are not known. Notes on the study in general: Among patients with Type 1 diabetes, TCRB CDR3s were moderately but significantly shorter in every one of the four CD4+ subsets.

The sequenced sample was central memory CD4+ T cells from blood. All receptors derive from a young woman with type 1 diabetes.

This clone showed up just a few times. This rearrangement joins TRBV5-4 to TRBJ2-5; the D is unclear. The assigned J gene may be wrong: the sequence end matches TRBJ2-7 better. The CDR3 spans 12 residues. CDR1 and CDR2 (germline): SGHNT, YYREEE (reference sequence). CDR3 DNA sequence: TGTGCCAGCAGCTTGGACTCCGCCGAGCAGTACTTC. Translation: CASSLDSAEQYF.

This clone was seen a handful of times. This chain joins TRBV27 and TRBJ1-2; possibly TRBD1 for D (6 bases). V was clipped by 5 bases and J by 4 bases, with 14 bases between them. The germline CDR1 and CDR2 sequences are MNHEY and SMNVEV (reference sequence). The CDR3 runs to 14 residues. CDR3 loop: CASSPQTGPYGYTF. DNA of the CDR3: TGTGCCAGCAGTCCCCAAACAGGGCCCTATGGCTACACCTTC.

V gene TRBV14 combines with J gene TRBJ1-2; perhaps TRBD1 as D (6 bases). Germline V gene sequence: CDR1 SGHDN, CDR2 FVKESK. The CDR3 has 13 residues. The ends were cut back, 1 base at V and 4 bases at J, with 7 bases in the middle. This CDR3 is CASSQGQAYGYTF. The CDR3 nucleotides read TGTGCCAGCAGCCAAGGACAGGCCTATGGCTACACCTTC.

V gene TRBV5-4 combines with J gene TRBJ2-5; 7 bases agree with TRBD2. J gave up 3 bases and V 4 bases, and 12 bases lay outside the gene matches. The V gene's germline CDR1 is SGHNT and CDR2 YYREEE (reference sequence). The CDR3 has 16 residues. CDR3 residues: CASSLTVSSGEETQYF. The CDR3, as DNA: TGTGCCAGCAGCCTGACAGTATCGAGCGGGGAAGAGACCCAGTACTTC.

This clone was detected a few times. V gene TRBV7-2 combines with J gene TRBJ1-2; 11 bases map to TRBD1. With V trimmed by 5 bases and J by 7 bases, 6 bases remained unmatched. The germline CDR1 and CDR2 sequences are SGHTA and FQGNSA. The CDR3 consists of 14 residues. For the CDR3, the DNA is TGTGCCAGCAGCACCGGGACAGGGGGGAGTGGCTACACCTTC. Its protein is CASSTGTGGSGYTF.

The J gene is TRBJ2-5, the V gene TRBV2, with a possible D match to TRBD1 (5 bases). Trimming left V 4 bases short and J 6 bases short, with 12 bases between. The CDR3 has 13 residues. The V gene's germline CDR1 is SNHLY and CDR2 FYNNEI. CDR3 residues: CASSVQGGKTQYF. CDR3 nucleotides: TGTGCCAGCAGTGTTCAGGGTGGGAAGACCCAGTACTTC. Variable domain in full (rest from reference TRBV2 and TRBJ2-5): EPEVTQTPSHQVTQMGQEVILRCVPISNHLYFYWYRQILGQKVEFLVSFYNNEISEKSEIFDDQFSVERPDGSNFTLKIRSTKLEDSAMYFCASSVQGGKTQYFGPGTRLLVL.

The sample holds a few counts of this clone. The rearrangement joins TRBV5-1 to TRBJ2-5; the D is unclear. CDR3 length equals 13 residues. Between the trimmed V and J ends, which lost 1 base and 5 bases, there was a span of 9 bases. Germline CDR1 is SGHRS and CDR2 is YFSETQ. CDR3 in amino acids: CASSLSLLETQYF. CDR3 coding DNA: TGCGCCAGCAGCTTGTCCCTCTTGGAGACCCAGTACTTC. Full variable domain (outside the CDR3, taken from reference TRBV5-1 and TRBJ2-5): KAGVTQTPRYLIKTRGQQVTLSCSPISGHRSVSWYQQTPGQGLQFLFEYFSETQRNKGNFPGRFSGRQFSNSRSEMNVSTLELGDSALYLCASSLSLLETQYFGPGTRLLVL.

The chain joins TRBV6-6 to TRBJ1-1, with 7 bases lining up with TRBD1. The V segment lost 0 bases and the J segment 5 bases; nucleotides outside the gene matches: 6. This CDR3 region has 15 residues. CDR1 is MNHNY, CDR2 SVGAGI, per germline (reference sequence). CDR3 region: CASSYSSRGDTEAFF. The CDR3, as DNA: TGTGCCAGCAGTTACTCGAGCAGGGGGGATACTGAAGCTTTCTTT.

V is TRBV29-1 and J is TRBJ1-1; 8 bases fit TRBD1. CDR1 is SQVTM and CDR2 is ANQGSEA in the germline V gene. This CDR3 comprises 13 residues. V was pared by 6 bases and J by 4 bases, with 7 bases of the junction left unmatched. CDR3 sequence reads: CSVVRGRGTEAFF. DNA of the CDR3: TGCAGCGTCGTCAGGGGGCGCGGCACTGAAGCTTTCTTT.

This clone was counted only a few times. The chain recombines TRBV2 with TRBJ2-7; D not resolved. Germline V gene lookup returns CDR1 SNHLY and CDR2 FYNNEI. CDR3 size: 16 residues. V lost 3 bases, J lost 0 bases, and 15 bases lay in between. This chain's CDR3 is CASSDGSRISSYEQYF. In DNA form, the CDR3 reads TGTGCCAGCAGTGACGGTTCGAGGATTAGCTCCTACGAGCAGTACTTC.

In its sample, this clone was seen a few times. V gene TRBV4-2 combines with J gene TRBJ2-7; TRBD2 might be the D (6 bases). Germline assignment: CDR1 LGHNA and CDR2 YNFKEQ. The V and J ends lost 4 bases and 6 bases respectively, with 19 bases between them. The CDR3 has 15 residues. CDR3 DNA: TGTGCCAGCAGCCTAGCCTCCGGAGGGCCTAGCGAGCAGTACTTC. It codes for CASSLASGGPSEQYF.

The V gene is TRBV7-6, the J gene TRBJ2-1; TRBD2 matches at 10 bases. This CDR3 contains 16 residues. The V and J ends lost 1 base and 8 bases, in that order; junction bases with no gene match: 8. Germline V gene sequence: CDR1 SGHVS, CDR2 FNYEAQ. CDR3 region: CASSLGASGSTYEQFF. The CDR3 nucleotides are TGTGCCAGCAGCTTAGGCGCTAGCGGGAGTACCTATGAGCAGTTCTTC.

The J gene is TRBJ1-2, the V gene TRBV7-9, with no clear D. V gave up 0 bases and J gave up 9 bases, with 14 bases separating them. The germline V gene has CDR1 SEHNR and CDR2 FQNEAQ (reference sequence). There are 14 residues in the CDR3. The CDR3 here is CASSLAAGLGSYTF. The CDR3 coding sequence is TGTGCCAGCAGCTTAGCGGCAGGCCTCGGTAGCTACACCTTC.

This clone was observed a handful of times. In DNA, the CDR3 is TGTGCCAGCAGCAAAGTGGGCAGGGGCGACACTGCAACTAATGAAAAACTGTTTTTT. Protein: CASSKVGRGDTATNEKLFF. V usage is TRBV21-1 and J usage is TRBJ1-4; the table's D call of TRBD1 was not tested on the DNA. TRBV21-1 constitutes a pseudogene. The CDR3 has 19 amino acids.

This clone showed up just a few times. V is TRBV27 and J is TRBJ2-7, with 10 positions matching TRBD2. The CDR3 runs 15 residues. From germline, CDR1 is MNHEY and CDR2 SMNVEV (reference sequence). The V and J ends lost 0 bases and 3 bases, in that order; junction bases with no gene match: 2. CDR3 residues: CASSLSPSGSYEQYF. The DNA of the CDR3 is TGTGCCAGCAGTTTATCGCCTAGCGGGAGCTACGAGCAGTACTTC.

The chain joins TRBV5-8 to TRBJ2-3; 10 nucleotides line up with TRBD1. This CDR3 is built from 14 residues. The V gene's germline CDR1 is SGHTS and CDR2 YDEGEE. V lost 3 bases, J lost 5 bases, and 3 bases stayed unmatched. This CDR3 reads CASSSGTGVDTQYF. For the CDR3, the DNA is TGTGCCAGCAGCTCCGGGACAGGGGTAGATACGCAGTATTTT.

This clone was recorded a few times. The rearrangement links TRBV5-4 to TRBJ2-3; TRBD2 matches 10 bases. Looked up from germline, CDR1 is SGHNT and CDR2 is YYREEE (reference sequence). The CDR3 has 15 amino acids. Trimming took 4 bases from V and 3 from J; bases not matched to a gene: 5. CDR3 nucleotide sequence: TGTGCCAGCAGCCCGAGCGGGAGGGGGACAGATACGCAGTATTTT. This codes for CASSPSGRGTDTQYF.

The chain recombines TRBV30 with TRBJ1-2, with D maybe TRBD1 (6 bases). The CDR3 contains 14 residues. Germline V gene sequence: CDR1 GTSNPN, CDR2 SVGIG (reference sequence). Trimming took off 3 bases at V and 2 bases at J, with 13 bases between the two ends. The CDR3 region has the DNA TGTGCCTGGAGGGGCGGGGGGCGCAACTATGGCTACACCTTC. Translated, it gives CAWRGGGRNYGYTF.

This chain uses TRBV19 with TRBJ2-2; TRBD2 aligns across 11 bases. Trimming took 5 bases from V and 1 from J; bases not matched to a gene: 3. The CDR3 totals 16 residues. Per germline, CDR1 LNHDA and CDR2 SQIVND (reference sequence). The CDR3 loop reads CASSGLAGGNTGELFF. The CDR3 DNA sequence: TGTGCCAGTAGTGGGCTAGCGGGAGGGAACACCGGGGAGCTGTTTTTT.

The V and J genes are TRBV28 and TRBJ2-7; 13 bases map to TRBD2. The CDR3 consists of 18 residues. Germline V gene lookup returns CDR1 MDHEN and CDR2 SYDVKM. The junction had 11 bases not matched to a gene; V was cut back by 6 bases and J by 0 bases. The CDR3 region is CASSKPGLAGLSSYEQYF. In DNA, the CDR3 is TGTGCCAGCAGCAAACCGGGACTAGCGGGATTAAGCTCCTACGAGCAGTACTTC.

This clone was seen a few times. V is TRBV28 and J is TRBJ2-1, with a tentative D call TRBD1 (6 bases). The V end was cut by 3 bases, the J end by 8 bases, with 11 bases between. Germline loops: CDR1 MDHEN, CDR2 SYDVKM. This CDR3 spans 13 amino acids. CDR3 in amino acids: CASSLVGAHEQFF. For the CDR3, the DNA is TGTGCCAGCAGTTTGGTGGGGGCCCATGAGCAGTTCTTC.

This sequence joins TRBV19 and TRBJ1-2; 7 bases fit TRBD1. The CDR3 consists of 15 residues. V lost 3 bases and J lost 4; bases outside the gene matches: 8. Per the germline V gene, CDR1 is LNHDA and CDR2 is SQIVND (reference sequence). The CDR3, as DNA: TGTGCCAGTAGTATCCTCCTACAGGGGTTCTATGGCTACACCTTC. Translated: CASSILLQGFYGYTF.

CDR3 loop: CASSKGSRREGRCPNEQFF. In DNA form, the CDR3 reads TGTGCCAGCAGCAAAGGGTCGAGGCGGGAGGGCCGTTGTCCCAATGAGCAGTTCTTC. The rearrangement uses TRBV21-1 and TRBJ2-1; the D call TRBD2 from the table was never checked on the DNA. TRBV21-1 is a pseudogene locus. This CDR3 has 19 amino acids.

The chain joins TRBV28 to TRBJ2-7, with 9 nucleotides matching TRBD2. The CDR3 spans 14 residues. The V segment lost 6 bases and the J segment 3 bases; nucleotides outside the gene matches: 6. Germline values: CDR1 MDHEN, CDR2 SYDVKM. DNA for the CDR3: TGTGCCAGCAGAGAGGGACTAGCTATCTACGAGCAGTACTTC. It encodes CASREGLAIYEQYF.